The rows below give T cell receptor beta chains drawn from one sample of a study of early stage breast cancer tumors. TCRdb's table, derived via immunoSEQ multiplex PCR, lists solely in-frame clones and lacks some. The sample shows roughly 48,000 clones, around 83% of them seen only once. Sequenced sample: blood. These receptors all stem from a person aged 45 to 60 with breast cancer. Both conserved end residues are part of each CDR3. The D gene is left open where the match is weak. Expanded clones are given a class, and other clones once, few, many or no size at all.

CDR3nt: TGCGCCAGCAGCCCGGAAGAAGCCCTCTATGGCTACACCTTC
CDR3aa: CASSPEEALYGYTF
d_gene: NA
j_gene: TRBJ1-2
v_gene: TRBV5-1
abundance: NA

CDR3nt: TGTGCCAGCAGCTCTGGACAGGGGGCTGCGGCAGATACGCAGTATTTT
CDR3aa: CASSSGQGAAADTQYF
d_gene: TRBD1
j_gene: TRBJ2-3
v_gene: TRBV7-2
abundance: NA

CDR3nt: TGCGCCAGCAGCCCCAGTGGGACTAGCGTTAACACCGGGGAGCTGTTTTTT
CDR3aa: CASSPSGTSVNTGELFF
d_gene: TRBD2
j_gene: TRBJ2-2
v_gene: TRBV5-1
abundance: NA

CDR3nt: TGTGCCAGCAGCGTAGCAGGGGCGCCCAATCAGCCCCAGCATTTT
CDR3aa: CASSVAGAPNQPQHF
d_gene: NA
j_gene: TRBJ1-5
v_gene: TRBV9
abundance: NA

CDR3nt: TGTGCCAGCAGCCGAAAAGGAGTCAACGCCGGGGAGCTGTTTTTT
CDR3aa: CASSRKGVNAGELFF
d_gene: NA
j_gene: TRBJ2-2
v_gene: TRBV6-6
abundance: NA

CDR3nt: TGTGCCTGGAGTCCTTTGACCGGGGGTGGTGCTGGCCCCGGCTCGGGATTAGAGACCATATATTTT
CDR3aa: CAWSPLTGGGAGPGSGLETIYF
d_gene: NA
j_gene: TRBJ1-3
v_gene: TRBV30
abundance: once

CDR3nt: TGTGCCAGTAGCCCGACTAGCGGGAGCTTCGATACGCAGTATTTT
CDR3aa: CASSPTSGSFDTQYF
d_gene: TRBD2
j_gene: TRBJ2-3
v_gene: TRBV19
abundance: NA

CDR3nt: TGTGCTAGTGGTTTTGGGACACGCTCCTACGAGCAGTACTTC
CDR3aa: CASGFGTRSYEQYF
d_gene: NA
j_gene: TRBJ2-7
v_gene: TRBV12-5
abundance: NA

CDR3nt: TGTGCCAGCAGCCGTCCCGGGACAGGGAACACTGAAGCTTTCTTT
CDR3aa: CASSRPGTGNTEAFF
d_gene: TRBD1
j_gene: TRBJ1-1
v_gene: TRBV6-6
abundance: NA

CDR3nt: TGTGCCAGCAGCTCCCATACAGTGGGTGAGCAGTTCTTC
CDR3aa: CASSSHTVGEQFF
d_gene: NA
j_gene: TRBJ2-1
v_gene: TRBV5-4
abundance: NA

CDR3nt: TGTGCCAGCTCACCAGGGACGGTGAACACTGAAGCTTTCTTT
CDR3aa: CASSPGTVNTEAFF
d_gene: NA
j_gene: TRBJ1-1
v_gene: TRBV18
abundance: NA

CDR3nt: TGCGCCAGCAGCCCAAGCCTACTAGCGGGAGGGCTGAACACCGGGGAGCTGTTTTTT
CDR3aa: CASSPSLLAGGLNTGELFF
d_gene: TRBD2
j_gene: TRBJ2-2
v_gene: TRBV5-1
abundance: NA

CDR3nt: TGTGCCAGCAGTGACCCATTCACAGATACGCAGTATTTT
CDR3aa: CASSDPFTDTQYF
d_gene: NA
j_gene: TRBJ2-3
v_gene: TRBV25-1
abundance: NA

CDR3nt: TGTGCCAGCAGCTTGGGCCATAACTATGGCTACACCTTC
CDR3aa: CASSLGHNYGYTF
d_gene: NA
j_gene: TRBJ1-2
v_gene: TRBV5-5
abundance: few

CDR3nt: TGCAGCCCAAAAAACCCGGGACACAAGAACACTGAAGCTTTCTTT
CDR3aa: CSPKNPGHKNTEAFF
d_gene: NA
j_gene: TRBJ1-1
v_gene: TRBV29-1
abundance: NA

CDR3nt: TGTGCCAGCAGCAAGGGGGGGGGACAGGGAATAGAGACCCAGTACTTC
CDR3aa: CASSKGGGQGIETQYF
d_gene: TRBD1
j_gene: TRBJ2-5
v_gene: TRBV7-8
abundance: NA

CDR3nt: TGTGCCAGCAGCTTCTCAGGCGGTCCCTACGAGCAGTACTTC
CDR3aa: CASSFSGGPYEQYF
d_gene: NA
j_gene: TRBJ2-7
v_gene: TRBV11-2
abundance: NA

CDR3nt: TGCGCCAGCAGCTCAGAGGACAGGGGCAATAATTCACCCCTCCACTTT
CDR3aa: CASSSEDRGNNSPLHF
d_gene: TRBD1
j_gene: TRBJ1-6
v_gene: TRBV4-3
abundance: few

CDR3nt: TGTGCCAGCAGCCCGCCAGTAGCGGGAGATCACGAGCAGTACTTC
CDR3aa: CASSPPVAGDHEQYF
d_gene: TRBD2
j_gene: TRBJ2-7
v_gene: TRBV11-2
abundance: NA

CDR3nt: TGTGCCAGTAGTATTCTTTGGGCAGAGACTAACTATGGCTACACCTTC
CDR3aa: CASSILWAETNYGYTF
d_gene: NA
j_gene: TRBJ1-2
v_gene: TRBV19
abundance: NA

CDR3nt: TGTGCCAGCAGCCTAAGGGTACTCGGTGATACTGAAGCTTTCTTT
CDR3aa: CASSLRVLGDTEAFF
d_gene: NA
j_gene: TRBJ1-1
v_gene: TRBV13
abundance: NA

CDR3nt: TGTGCCAGCAGCTTAGTTTCGCGGGGGGGCACAGATACGCAGTATTTT
CDR3aa: CASSLVSRGGTDTQYF
d_gene: TRBD2
j_gene: TRBJ2-3
v_gene: TRBV7-9
abundance: NA

CDR3nt: TGTGCCACCAGCAGAGACAGAACTGGCGAGCAGTACTTC
CDR3aa: CATSRDRTGEQYF
d_gene: NA
j_gene: TRBJ2-7
v_gene: TRBV15
abundance: NA

CDR3nt: TGTGCCATCAGTGGTCAGGGGGAACGAGCTTTCTTT
CDR3aa: CAISGQGERAFF
d_gene: TRBD1
j_gene: TRBJ1-1
v_gene: TRBV10-3
abundance: few

CDR3nt: TGTGCCAGCAGCTTCCGGTACGATACGCAGTATTTT
CDR3aa: CASSFRYDTQYF
d_gene: NA
j_gene: TRBJ2-3
v_gene: TRBV7-6
abundance: once

CDR3nt: TGTGCCAGCAGCGTAGGTGGGCAAATCAATCAGCCCCAGCATTTT
CDR3aa: CASSVGGQINQPQHF
d_gene: NA
j_gene: TRBJ1-5
v_gene: TRBV9
abundance: few

CDR3nt: TGCGCCAGCAGCTTGGCCTATTGGGGGGGGGTTAGTAATGAGCAGTTCTTC
CDR3aa: CASSLAYWGGVSNEQFF
d_gene: TRBD2
j_gene: TRBJ2-1
v_gene: TRBV5-1
abundance: NA

CDR3nt: TGTGCCAGCAGCTCACACGTAACTAATGAAAAACTGTTTTTT
CDR3aa: CASSSHVTNEKLFF
d_gene: NA
j_gene: TRBJ1-4
v_gene: TRBV5-4
abundance: once

CDR3nt: TGTGCCAGCAGCTTTAGTCCGGGGGGGGCCTACAATGAGCAGTTCTTC
CDR3aa: CASSFSPGGAYNEQFF
d_gene: TRBD2
j_gene: TRBJ2-1
v_gene: TRBV7-2
abundance: NA

CDR3nt: TGTGCCAGCAGTTTCCCGGGGACAGGGGGCGACTACGAGCAGTACTTC
CDR3aa: CASSFPGTGGDYEQYF
d_gene: TRBD1
j_gene: TRBJ2-7
v_gene: TRBV6-6
abundance: NA

CDR3nt: TGCGCCAGCAGCCTTGCTGGGACCAGACTCTCCGAGCAGTACTTC
CDR3aa: CASSLAGTRLSEQYF
d_gene: NA
j_gene: TRBJ2-7
v_gene: TRBV5-1
abundance: once

CDR3nt: TGTGCCAGCAGCCCCAAACGCGTCACCGGGGAGCTGTTTTTT
CDR3aa: CASSPKRVTGELFF
d_gene: NA
j_gene: TRBJ2-2
v_gene: TRBV5-4
abundance: NA

CDR3nt: TGTGCCAGCAGAGATGGGCCCCTTCCTTCACCCCTCCACTTT
CDR3aa: CASRDGPLPSPLHF
d_gene: NA
j_gene: TRBJ1-6
v_gene: TRBV28
abundance: NA

CDR3nt: TGTGCCAGCAGCTTGGAACCCAGGGGCCCAGCTTTCTTT
CDR3aa: CASSLEPRGPAFF
d_gene: NA
j_gene: TRBJ1-1
v_gene: TRBV5-8
abundance: NA

CDR3nt: TGTGCCAGCTCACCCACCCTCCAAACAGGGGCCGCCAATTCACCCCTCCACTTT
CDR3aa: CASSPTLQTGAANSPLHF
d_gene: TRBD1
j_gene: TRBJ1-6
v_gene: TRBV18
abundance: NA

CDR3nt: TGTGCCAGCTCACCCACAGGGGTCTATGAAAAACTGTTTTTT
CDR3aa: CASSPTGVYEKLFF
d_gene: TRBD1
j_gene: TRBJ1-4
v_gene: TRBV18
abundance: NA

CDR3nt: TGTGCCAGCAGCTTAAACGAACCTGGACAGGGGGGAACTGAAGCTTTCTTT
CDR3aa: CASSLNEPGQGGTEAFF
d_gene: TRBD1
j_gene: TRBJ1-1
v_gene: TRBV7-3
abundance: NA

CDR3nt: TGTGCCAGCCTGGGACTAGCTAGAAAGACCCAGTACTTC
CDR3aa: CASLGLARKTQYF
d_gene: TRBD2
j_gene: TRBJ2-5
v_gene: TRBV27
abundance: NA

CDR3nt: TGCAGCGTTGAAGCTCGAGTAATTTTGGGGGATCCCAACAATGAGCAGTTCTTC
CDR3aa: CSVEARVILGDPNNEQFF
d_gene: NA
j_gene: TRBJ2-1
v_gene: TRBV29-1
abundance: NA